This TCR beta chain appears in the sequencing data of a study of blood T cell repertoires in COVID-19. TCRdb keeps only in-frame clones here, not all; method: immunoSEQ multiplex PCR. Altogether around 480,000 clones are present, about 91% being singletons, with the ten largest covering roughly an eighth. V shed 3 bases and J shed 5 bases, with 8 bases lying between them. The CDR3 length is 12 residues. In germline, CDR1 is SGHNT, CDR2 YYREEE (reference sequence). Source material: peripheral blood. The clonotype comes from a woman in her 50s with COVID-19, enrolled during active disease. The rearrangement joins TRBV5-4 to TRBJ2-5; D is perhaps TRBD2 (5 bases). CDR3 amino acids: CASSSLGETQYF. The CDR3 bases are TGTGCCAGCAGCTCACTAGGGGAGACCCAGTACTTC.